This T cell receptor beta chain was identified during a study of CD8 T cells in ankylosing spondylitis. Study results and caveats: The study identified a TCR beta motif of roughly eight highly homologous variants that appeared characteristic of ankylosing spondylitis blood. From matched ankylosing spondylitis synovial fluid, disease-linked clones were reportedly recovered at significantly enriched levels.

Quantitative 5'-RACE was performed with molecular barcodes, and it yielded the TCR beta libraries. From the 5' RACE reads, TCRdb called clonotypes with MiXCR, one entry per CDR3 protein. The sample lists 300,000 to 400,000 distinct CDR3 sequences, approximately 20% occurring once. CDR3 length equals 15 residues. V was clipped by 0 bases and J by 4 bases, with 15 bases between them. The germline gives CDR1 DFQATT, CDR2 SNEGSKA (reference sequence). A remark on this clonotype: The antigen remains unidentified.

The chain has TRBV20-1 and TRBJ2-5, with a weak D call TRBD2 (5 bases). This TCR came from a male donor with ankylosing spondylitis. The sample taken for sequencing was blood, either unsorted or a sorted T cell fraction (not recorded which). In nucleotides, the CDR3 is TGCAGTGCTAGAGATTCTTCCGGGAAACGAGAGACCCAGTACTTC. Residues: CSARDSSGKRETQYF.